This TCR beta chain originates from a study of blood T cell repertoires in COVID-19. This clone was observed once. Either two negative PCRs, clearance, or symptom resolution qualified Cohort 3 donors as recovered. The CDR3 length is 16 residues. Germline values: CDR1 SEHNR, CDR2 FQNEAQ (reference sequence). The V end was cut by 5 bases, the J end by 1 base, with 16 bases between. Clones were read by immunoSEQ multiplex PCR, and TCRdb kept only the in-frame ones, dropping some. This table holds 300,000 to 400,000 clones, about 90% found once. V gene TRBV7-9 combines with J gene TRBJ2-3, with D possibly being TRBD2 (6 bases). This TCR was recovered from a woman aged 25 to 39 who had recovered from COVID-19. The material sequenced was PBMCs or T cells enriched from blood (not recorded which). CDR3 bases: TGTGCCAGCAGCCCGGAACTAGCACCCGGCACAGATACGCAGTATTTT. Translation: CASSPELAPGTDTQYF. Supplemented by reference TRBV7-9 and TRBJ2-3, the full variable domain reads DTGVSQNPRHKITKRGQNVTFRCDPISEHNRLYWYRQTLGQGPEFLTYFQNEAQLEKSRLLSDRFSAERPKGSFSTLEIQRTEQGDSAMYLCASSPELAPGTDTQYFGPGTRLTVL.